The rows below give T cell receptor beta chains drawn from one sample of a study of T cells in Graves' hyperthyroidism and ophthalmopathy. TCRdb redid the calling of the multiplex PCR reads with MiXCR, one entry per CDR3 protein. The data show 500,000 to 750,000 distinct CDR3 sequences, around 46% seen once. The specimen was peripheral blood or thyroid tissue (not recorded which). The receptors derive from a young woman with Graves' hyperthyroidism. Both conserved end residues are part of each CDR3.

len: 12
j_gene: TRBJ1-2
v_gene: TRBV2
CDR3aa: CARSSGGKGYTF

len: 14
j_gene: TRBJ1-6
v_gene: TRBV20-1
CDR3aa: CSAYRDSPNSPLHF

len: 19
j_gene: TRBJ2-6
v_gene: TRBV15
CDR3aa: CATSREGGQWASGANVLTF

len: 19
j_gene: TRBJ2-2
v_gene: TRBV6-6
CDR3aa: CASSHVRVANQQNTGELFF

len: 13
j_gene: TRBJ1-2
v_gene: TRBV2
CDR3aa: CAGAKGNLDGYTF

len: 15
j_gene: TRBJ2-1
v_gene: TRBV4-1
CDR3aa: CASSQWEGTPNEQFF

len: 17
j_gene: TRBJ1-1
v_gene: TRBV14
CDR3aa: CASSQQHVFGGITEAFF

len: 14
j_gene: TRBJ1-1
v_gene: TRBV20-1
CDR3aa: CSARVQGASTEAFF

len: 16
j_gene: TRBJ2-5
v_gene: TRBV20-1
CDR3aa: CSARRQPTSTLETQYF

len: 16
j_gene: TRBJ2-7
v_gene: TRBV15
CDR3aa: CATSRDRDRGAYEQYF

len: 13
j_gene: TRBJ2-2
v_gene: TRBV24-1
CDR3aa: CATSLGSSGELFF

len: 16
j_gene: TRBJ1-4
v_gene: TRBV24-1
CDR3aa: CATSERSQGAQEKLFF

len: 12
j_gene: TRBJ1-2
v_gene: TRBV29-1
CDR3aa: CSVARMDYGYTF

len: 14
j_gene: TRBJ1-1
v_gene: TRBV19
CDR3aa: CASRDGGMNTEAFF